The 31 T cell receptor beta chains in this list originate from one sample, sequenced in a study of T cells in Graves' hyperthyroidism and ophthalmopathy. Using RNA transcripts as the source, TCR beta CDR3 regions were amplified. TCR CDR3 underwent first-round RT-PCR with the HTBI primer set. From the multiplex PCR reads, TCRdb called clonotypes with MiXCR, one entry per CDR3 protein. The sample records some 180,000 distinct CDR3 sequences, about 15% being singletons. The sequencing input was blood. These TCRs come from a woman in her forties or fifties with Graves' hyperthyroidism.

The genes are TRBV9 and TRBJ2-7; 7 bases fit TRBD2. In germline, CDR1 is SGDLS, CDR2 YYNGEE. This CDR3 has 16 amino acids. Trimming took 0 bases from V and 6 from J; bases not matched to a gene: 12. The CDR3 is CASSVGGGPHVVEQYF. DNA for the CDR3: TGTGCCAGCAGCGTAGGGGGAGGGCCCCACGTCGTCGAGCAGTACTTC.

This clonotype was seen many times. The genes are TRBV27 and TRBJ2-5; 7 nucleotides line up with TRBD2. The trim removed 3 bases at V and 7 bases at J, leaving 11 bases unmatched. Germline lookup yields CDR1 MNHEY and CDR2 SMNVEV (reference sequence). CDR3 length equals 15 residues. For the CDR3, the DNA is TGTGCCAGCAGTTTCTATGGCGGGAGTGACGGGACCCAGTACTTC. This gives the protein CASSFYGGSDGTQYF.

In the case of this clonotype: Just one base apart from a much larger clone, this may be a read error. The chain couples TRBV13 to TRBJ1-5; maybe TRBD1 (5 bases). Germline CDR1 reads PRHDT; CDR2 reads FYEKMQ (reference sequence). Trimming left V 3 bases short and J 5 bases short, with 8 bases between. The CDR3 sequence is 13 residues long. The CDR3, as DNA: TGTGCCAGCAGCTTCACCAGGGATCAGCCCCAGCATTTT. As protein: CASSFTRDQPQHF.

This clonotype was counted many times. V and J are TRBV28 and TRBJ2-7; possible D gene TRBD2, 6 bases. Trimming took off 7 bases at V and 5 bases at J, with 21 bases between the two ends. CDR1 and CDR2 from the germline V gene are MDHEN and SYDVKM. This CDR3 is built from 15 residues. CDR3 nucleotides: TGTGCCAGCACCGCCCGGGACTTCGGAGGAAACGAGCAGTACTTC. Protein sequence: CASTARDFGGNEQYF. Complete variable domain (other parts from reference TRBV28 and TRBJ2-7): DVKVTQSSRYLVKRTGEKVFLECVQDMDHENMFWYRQDPGLGLRLIYFSYDVKMKEKGDIPEGYSVSREKKERFSLILESASTNQTSMYLCASTARDFGGNEQYFGPGTRLTVT.

This clonotype was counted once. The conserved phenylalanine or tryptophan is not found at the CDR3 terminus, so this likely reflects a read error. V is TRBV7-9 and J is TRBJ1-1, with a tentative D call TRBD1 (6 bases). V was pared by 4 bases and J by 3 bases, with 15 bases between. This CDR3 contains 15 residues. Germline assignment: CDR1 SEHNR and CDR2 FQNEAQ (reference sequence). The CDR3 DNA is TGTGCCAGCAGCTCGACAGGCCTTCGGGACACTGAAGCTTTCTCT. This codes for CASSSTGLRDTEAFS.

This clonotype was found a few times. The genes are TRBV30 and TRBJ1-2; 9 bases line up with TRBD1. Germline values: CDR1 GTSNPN, CDR2 SVGIG (reference sequence). The CDR3 has 13 amino acids. Germline trimming cut 3 bases from V and 4 bases from J; bases unmatched to any gene: 3. CDR3 protein: CAWRDRGFYGYTF. CDR3 nucleotides: TGTGCCTGGAGGGACAGGGGCTTCTATGGCTACACCTTC.

This clonotype has ten or more counts. The gene calls are TRBV12-3 or TRBV12-4 and TRBJ1-1, with D possibly being TRBD1 (5 bases). V was trimmed by 7 bases and J by 4 bases, leaving 13 bases between them. The length of the CDR3 is 13 residues. The CDR3 sequence is CASTLTQGTEAFF. The CDR3 DNA reads TGTGCCAGCACCTTGACTCAGGGCACTGAAGCTTTCTTT.

In this sample, this clonotype turned up many times. This chain joins TRBV2 and TRBJ1-5, with 10 bases identical to TRBD1. The J segment lost 9 bases and the V segment lost 1 base, leaving 6 bases of the junction unmatched. CDR1 is SNHLY and CDR2 is FYNNEI in the germline V gene. The CDR3 runs 15 residues. CDR3 DNA: TGTGCCAGCAGTGAAGAAGAGACAGGGGGCTGGCCCCAGCATTTT. Translation gives CASSEEETGGWPQHF.

Only one count was recorded for this clonotype. The chain carries TRBV15 and TRBJ1-2, with 7 bases fitting TRBD1. The J segment lost 2 bases and the V segment lost 8 bases, leaving 5 bases of the junction unmatched. Germline CDR1 reads LNHNV; CDR2 reads YYDKDF (reference sequence). CDR3 length: 13 residues. The CDR3 coding sequence is TGTGCCACCCAGGGACAGAGGAACTATGGCTACACCTTC. It specifies CATQGQRNYGYTF.

This clonotype occurred many times. The CDR3 loop reads CASSFGGSRAYEQYF. The CDR3 DNA sequence: TGTGCCAGCAGTTTTGGCGGGTCAAGGGCCTACGAGCAGTACTTC. The J gene is TRBJ2-7, the V gene TRBV28, with a tentative D call TRBD2 (5 bases). CDR1 is MDHEN and CDR2 is SYDVKM in the germline V gene. Between the trimmed V and J ends, which lost 3 bases and 2 bases, there was a span of 14 bases. The CDR3 contains 15 residues.

This clonotype turned up a few times. The chain combines TRBV10-3 with TRBJ2-1; 8 nucleotides align to TRBD2. From germline, CDR1 is ENHRY and CDR2 SYGVKD. This CDR3 has 17 residues. Losses at the gene ends were 0 bases for V and 8 bases for J; bases not matched to a gene: 12. CDR3 loop: CAISESGLAGRSDEQFF. CDR3 in DNA: TGTGCCATCAGTGAGTCCGGATTAGCGGGAAGGAGCGATGAGCAGTTCTTC.

Many counts were recorded for this clonotype. The V and J genes are TRBV20-1 and TRBJ1-1; tentative D call: TRBD1 (6 bases). Trimming took 1 base from V and 9 from J, leaving 9 bases between them. The germline CDR1 and CDR2 sequences are DFQATT and SNEGSKA (reference sequence). The CDR3 length is 11 residues. CDR3 amino acids: CSARVGQQAFF. The DNA for the CDR3 is TGCAGTGCTAGAGTTGGACAGCAAGCTTTCTTT.

Ten or more counts support this clonotype. The rearrangement links TRBV6-1 to TRBJ1-1, with 8 positions matching TRBD1. CDR3 size: 13 residues. The J segment lost 1 base and the V segment lost 7 bases, leaving 2 bases of the junction unmatched. Germline V lookup: CDR1 MNHNS, CDR2 SASEGT. CDR3 amino acids: CASNQGANTEAFF. Written as DNA, the CDR3 is TGTGCCAGCAATCAGGGGGCGAACACTGAAGCTTTCTTT.

The table lists this clonotype with many counts. The rearrangement uses TRBV12-3 or TRBV12-4 and TRBJ2-7; 9 nucleotides line up with TRBD2. The CDR3 length is 15 residues. The ends lost 2 bases at V and 1 base at J; junction bases unmatched: 3. The CDR3 DNA follows: TGTGCCAGCAGTTTAACTAGCGGGCCTTCCTACGAGCAGTACTTC. Residues: CASSLTSGPSYEQYF.

The CDR3 sequence: CSARGGGTSGRGNYEQYF. For the CDR3, the DNA is TGCAGTGCTAGGGGGGGAGGGACTAGCGGGAGGGGAAACTACGAGCAGTACTTC. The chain couples TRBV20-1 to TRBJ2-7; 16 bases align to TRBD2. V shed 3 bases and J 3 bases; nucleotides not matched to a gene: 11. The length of the CDR3 is 18 residues. Germline V lookup: CDR1 DFQATT, CDR2 SNEGSKA (reference sequence).

CDR3 sequence (DNA): TGTGCCAGCAGTTTGGAGGGTACCCCTGGAAACACCATATATTTT. Residues: CASSLEGTPGNTIYF. The gene calls are TRBV12-3 or TRBV12-4 and TRBJ1-3; no clear D. This CDR3 contains 15 residues. The V and J ends lost 3 bases and 2 bases respectively, with 11 bases between them.

At least ten counts were recorded for this clonotype. The V and J genes are TRBV18 and TRBJ2-5; no definite D call. This CDR3 spans 13 amino acids. CDR1 and CDR2 from the germline V gene are KGHSH and LQKENI. Between the trimmed V and J ends, which lost 2 bases and 2 bases, there was a span of 6 bases. The CDR3 loop reads CASSPNAQETQYF. In nucleotides, the CDR3 is TGTGCCAGCTCACCAAACGCTCAAGAGACCCAGTACTTC.

This clonotype was counted a single time. V is TRBV9 and J is TRBJ2-7, with TRBD2 identical over 8 bases. Trimming at V came to 3 bases and at J to 6 bases, leaving 8 bases not matched to a gene. CDR1 is SGDLS, CDR2 YYNGEE, per germline. This CDR3 contains 14 residues. The CDR3 sequence is CASSAYVAGSEQYF. DNA for the CDR3: TGTGCCAGCAGCGCATACGTAGCGGGGAGCGAGCAGTACTTC.

The chain couples TRBV20-1 to TRBJ2-3, with TRBD2 identical over 14 bases. The length of the CDR3 is 15 residues. Unmatched junction bases numbered 6, after V lost 6 bases and J lost 4 bases. CDR1 and CDR2 from the germline V gene are DFQATT and SNEGSKA (reference sequence). As DNA, the CDR3 is TGCAGTGCCGAGGGACTAGCGGGAGTTCCAGATACGCAGTATTTT. Protein sequence: CSAEGLAGVPDTQYF.

This clonotype was counted between two and nine times. This CDR3 reads CASSLGPLGEKLFF. The CDR3 DNA reads TGTGCCAGCAGTTTAGGTCCACTGGGGGAAAAACTGTTTTTT. The V gene is TRBV27, the J gene TRBJ1-4, with unresolved D. CDR1 MNHEY and CDR2 SMNVEV come from the germline V gene (reference sequence). Trimming cost V 2 bases and J 8 bases, with 12 bases left between them. The CDR3 is 14 residues long.

CDR3 in amino acids: CASSFGIQMNTEAFF. The CDR3 DNA sequence: TGTGCCAGCAGTTTCGGCATTCAGATGAACACTGAAGCTTTCTTT. The chain has TRBV28 and TRBJ1-1; D gene uncertain. The V gene's germline CDR1 is MDHEN and CDR2 SYDVKM. Trimming cost V 3 bases and J 0 bases, with 11 bases left between them. This CDR3 is built from 15 residues.

This clonotype was observed many times. J is TRBJ2-3 and V is TRBV20-1; 7 nucleotides line up with TRBD2. V dropped 7 bases and J dropped 5; count of bases not matched to a gene: 12. CDR3 length equals 14 residues. CDR1 and CDR2 from the germline V gene are DFQATT and SNEGSKA (reference sequence). CDR3 loop: CSVTEGRAQDTQYF. As DNA, the CDR3 is TGCAGTGTGACTGAGGGGAGGGCCCAAGATACGCAGTATTTT.

This clonotype was observed at least ten times. V is TRBV27 and J is TRBJ2-1, with TRBD2 as a possible D gene (5 bases). This CDR3 has 13 amino acids. Germline CDR1 reads MNHEY; CDR2 reads SMNVEV (reference sequence). V shed 10 bases and J shed 5 bases, with 15 bases lying between them. The CDR3 region is CATHLGGNNEQFF. The CDR3 region has the DNA TGTGCCACCCACCTTGGAGGCAACAATGAGCAGTTCTTC.

This clonotype was recorded many times. The V gene is TRBV27, the J gene TRBJ2-1; 8 nucleotides match TRBD2. There are 15 residues in the CDR3. With 4 bases clipped from V and 4 bases from J, the junction kept 6 bases outside the gene matches. CDR1 MNHEY and CDR2 SMNVEV come from the germline V gene (reference sequence). The CDR3 reads CASSSSGLGYNEQFF. The CDR3 region has the DNA TGTGCCAGCAGTTCCTCGGGACTAGGTTACAATGAGCAGTTCTTC.

This clonotype appeared many times. This chain links TRBV27 with TRBJ1-2, with 8 bases that match TRBD1. The germline gives CDR1 MNHEY, CDR2 SMNVEV (reference sequence). The CDR3 has 14 residues. The V and J ends lost 6 bases and 4 bases, in that order; junction bases with no gene match: 7. The CDR3 coding sequence is TGTGCCAGCAGGTCGGGACAGGTTTTCTATGGCTACACCTTC. The encoded protein is CASRSGQVFYGYTF.

The table lists this clonotype with a few counts. V and J are TRBV20-1 and TRBJ1-1; tentatively, D is TRBD1 (5 bases). This CDR3 has 14 residues. Germline V gene lookup returns CDR1 DFQATT and CDR2 SNEGSKA (reference sequence). The V and J ends lost 0 bases and 0 bases respectively, with 8 bases between them. The CDR3 loop is CSAREGPLNTEAFF. CDR3 coding DNA: TGCAGTGCTAGAGAGGGACCCCTGAACACTGAAGCTTTCTTT.

The table lists this clonotype with many counts. The chain carries TRBV25-1 and TRBJ2-5, with 9 bases matching TRBD1. This CDR3 region has 16 residues. Looked up from germline, CDR1 is MGHDK and CDR2 is SYGVNS. With V trimmed by 3 bases and J by 5 bases, 10 bases remained unmatched. The CDR3 spells CASSEAGTGLEETQYF. The CDR3 coding sequence is TGTGCCAGCAGTGAGGCTGGGACAGGGTTGGAGGAGACCCAGTACTTC.

The sample holds many counts of this clonotype. The chain uses TRBV10-3 and TRBJ2-1; no firm D call. Germline CDR1 and CDR2: ENHRY and SYGVKD. V was clipped by 11 bases and J by 0 bases, with 17 bases between them. The CDR3 spans 15 residues. CDR3 protein: CAARSLISSYNEQFF. CDR3 nucleotides: TGTGCCGCCCGCTCGCTGATTAGCTCCTACAATGAGCAGTTCTTC.

This clonotype was recorded at least ten times. The chain links TRBV24-1 to TRBJ2-1; 9 bases fit TRBD2. The V and J ends lost 5 bases and 9 bases, in that order; junction bases with no gene match: 10. The germline V gene has CDR1 KGHDR and CDR2 SFDVKD. The CDR3 loop spans 15 amino acids. The CDR3 loop reads CATSVESGRSPEQFF. Written as DNA, the CDR3 is TGTGCCACCAGTGTAGAGAGCGGGAGGTCACCTGAGCAGTTCTTC.

The V and J genes are TRBV19 and TRBJ1-2; no firm D call. The CDR3 has 14 residues. V lost 6 bases to trimming and J lost 0 bases, with 11 bases between them. Germline loops: CDR1 LNHDA, CDR2 SQIVND (reference sequence). CDR3 in amino acids: CASRSVGANYGYTF. For the CDR3, the DNA is TGTGCCAGTAGATCAGTCGGGGCTAACTATGGCTACACCTTC.

There are many counts of this clonotype. The CDR3 region is CATNYGTSGPYEQYF. CDR3 in DNA: TGTGCCACCAACTACGGGACTAGCGGTCCCTACGAGCAGTACTTC. The chain links TRBV15 to TRBJ2-7, with TRBD2 matching over 11 bases. The CDR3 runs 15 residues. V lost 7 bases to trimming and J lost 2 bases; unmatched junction nucleotides: 7. Germline lookup yields CDR1 LNHNV and CDR2 YYDKDF (reference sequence). The variable domain in full, completed from reference TRBV15 and TRBJ2-7, reads DAMVIQNPRYQVTQFGKPVTLSCSQTLNHNVMYWYQQKSSQAPKLLFHYYDKDFNNEADTPDNFQSRRPNTSFCFLDIRSPGLGDTAMYLCATNYGTSGPYEQYFGPGTRLTVT.